A single sample is the source of the 32 T cell receptor beta chains below, sequenced in a study of T cell responses to AZD1222 COVID-19 vaccine. Profiling relied on immunoSEQ multiplex PCR, and the TCRdb table lists in-frame clones only, not all of them. Of roughly 180,000 clones in the sample, about nine tenths were seen once. The specimen was peripheral blood, collected 28 days after the second AZD1222 dose. Every receptor here comes from an adult who received the AZD1222 COVID-19 vaccine.

This clone has more than one count but fewer than ten. The chain combines TRBV6-4 with TRBJ2-1; D remains unclear. The CDR3 has 13 residues. Germline CDR1 MRHNA, CDR2 SNTAGT. Trimming removed 3 bases at V and 4 bases at J, with 7 bases between. CDR3 nucleotides: TGTGCCAGCAGTGAGGAGTTATACAATGAGCAGTTCTTC. Translated, it gives CASSEELYNEQFF.

The chain is built from TRBV6-5 and TRBJ2-1, with 9 bases matching TRBD1. V shed 6 bases, J shed 8 bases, and the junction held 11 bases outside the gene matches. Germline CDR1 MNHEY, CDR2 SVGAGI. The CDR3 totals 15 residues. The CDR3 coding sequence is TGTGCCAGCAGAACACCTGGGACAGGGAACCATGAGCAGTTCTTC. Translating it yields CASRTPGTGNHEQFF.

The V gene is TRBV27, the J gene TRBJ1-1; 9 bases are shared with TRBD1. From germline, CDR1 is MNHEY and CDR2 SMNVEV (reference sequence). This CDR3 region has 17 residues. The trim removed 4 bases at V and 5 bases at J, leaving 14 bases unmatched. CDR3 sequence: CASSSFLTGGKGTEAFF. The CDR3 DNA follows: TGTGCCAGCAGTTCGTTCCTAACAGGGGGCAAAGGAACTGAAGCTTTCTTT.

CDR3 region: CASSYSTYGGEAFF. CDR3 in DNA: TGTGCCAGCAGTTACTCGACGTACGGGGGGGAAGCTTTCTTT. The chain employs TRBV6-2 or TRBV6-3 and TRBJ1-1; D may be TRBD1 (5 bases). This CDR3 region has 14 residues. The germline V gene encodes CDR1 MNHEY and CDR2 SVGEGT. The V end was cut by 0 bases, the J end by 8 bases, with 13 bases between.

V and J are TRBV7-9 and TRBJ2-1; D might be TRBD1 or TRBD2, each matching 5 bases. From germline, CDR1 is SEHNR and CDR2 FQNEAQ (reference sequence). The CDR3 is 16 residues long. Trimming removed 5 bases at V and 0 bases at J, with 14 bases between. This CDR3 reads CASSQPGSSSYNEQFF. CDR3 bases: TGTGCCAGCAGCCAGCCAGGGAGCAGCTCCTACAATGAGCAGTTCTTC.

The CDR3 protein is CASSQVPAGGTWGQFF. Here the CDR3 DNA reads TGTGCCAGCAGCCAAGTCCCAGCGGGGGGGACCTGGGGGCAGTTCTTC. The chain combines TRBV4-2 with TRBJ2-1, with 10 bases fitting TRBD2. The J segment lost 12 bases and the V segment lost 1 base, leaving 12 bases of the junction unmatched. Per the germline V gene, CDR1 is LGHNA and CDR2 is YNFKEQ. This CDR3 has 16 amino acids.

About this clone: Other DNA sequences from this sample encode an identical CDR3 as well. The rearrangement links TRBV6-1 to TRBJ1-5, with D possibly TRBD1 on 5 matching bases. Trimming left V 2 bases short and J 0 bases short, with 8 bases between. Per the germline V gene, CDR1 is MNHNS and CDR2 is SASEGT. The CDR3 has 15 amino acids. As DNA, the CDR3 is TGTGCCAGCAGTGAATGGGGGGGTAGCAATCAGCCCCAGCATTTT. This codes for CASSEWGGSNQPQHF.

The V gene is TRBV9, the J gene TRBJ2-5, with 9 positions matching TRBD1. Germline-derived CDR1 and CDR2 are SGDLS and YYNGEE. The CDR3 covers 14 residues. Trimming cost V 6 bases and J 3 bases; bases outside gene matches: 6. Here the CDR3 DNA reads TGTGCCAGCAACACTGGACAGGGGAAAGAGACCCAGTACTTC. Amino acids: CASNTGQGKETQYF.

The chain carries TRBV6-5 and TRBJ2-5; possibly TRBD1 or TRBD2 for D (6 bases each). This CDR3 region has 12 residues. Per the germline V gene, CDR1 is MNHEY and CDR2 is SVGAGI. V lost 6 bases, J lost 4 bases, and 9 bases lay in between. The chain's CDR3 is CASRGGGETQYF. The CDR3 DNA reads as TGTGCCAGCAGGGGGGGCGGAGAGACCCAGTACTTC.

V usage is TRBV27 and J usage is TRBJ2-3; 7 bases match TRBD1. The CDR3 loop spans 14 amino acids. Germline assignment: CDR1 MNHEY and CDR2 SMNVEV (reference sequence). V lost 6 bases and J lost 0; bases outside the gene matches: 3. The CDR3 spells CASRPQGSTDTQYF. Here the CDR3 DNA reads TGTGCCAGCAGACCACAGGGGAGCACAGATACGCAGTATTTT.

This clone showed up just a few times. The chain has TRBV2 and TRBJ2-7; D may correspond to TRBD1 or TRBD2 (5 bases each). The germline V and J ends were trimmed by 8 bases and 2 bases, with 10 bases remaining between them. CDR3 length: 12 residues. The germline V gene has CDR1 SNHLY and CDR2 FYNNEI. CDR3 residues: CASGTEAYEQYF. DNA for the CDR3: TGTGCCAGCGGGACGGAGGCCTACGAGCAGTACTTC.

The chain is built from TRBV11-2 and TRBJ1-1; 7 bases are a match to TRBD1. Germline assignment: CDR1 SGHAT and CDR2 FQNNGV. Trimming took 2 bases from V and 8 from J; bases not matched to a gene: 8. The CDR3 length is 14 residues. This CDR3 reads CASSLPRSGQEAFF. The CDR3, as DNA: TGTGCCAGCAGCTTACCTAGGTCGGGACAGGAAGCTTTCTTT.

The chain recombines TRBV7-9 with TRBJ1-2, with 10 bases that match TRBD1. CDR1 is SEHNR, CDR2 FQNEAQ, per germline (reference sequence). The CDR3 runs 15 residues. J gave up 8 bases and V 2 bases, and 8 bases lay outside the gene matches. CDR3 in DNA: TGTGCCAGCAGCTTAAGGAGACAGGGGGCGGAAGGCTACACCTTC. Residues: CASSLRRQGAEGYTF.

The gene calls are TRBV7-9 and TRBJ1-2; 7 positions match TRBD1. V shed 3 bases and J 4 bases; nucleotides not matched to a gene: 8. CDR3 length equals 15 residues. The germline gives CDR1 SEHNR, CDR2 FQNEAQ (reference sequence). The CDR3 bases are TGTGCCAGCAGCTTTCAGCGGACAGGCTCCTATGGCTACACCTTC. Translated: CASSFQRTGSYGYTF.

In its sample, this clone was seen once. The rearrangement links TRBV3-1 (or the pseudogene TRBV3-2) to TRBJ2-3; 7 nucleotides match TRBD1. The germline gives CDR1 LGHDT, CDR2 YNNKEL (reference sequence). The CDR3 contains 12 residues. The junction had 0 bases not matched to a gene; V was cut back by 5 bases and J by 4 bases. CDR3 nucleotides: TGTGCCAGCAGCGGGACAGCAGATACGCAGTATTTT. Amino acid sequence: CASSGTADTQYF.

The chain recombines TRBV2 with TRBJ2-1, with a tentative D call TRBD2 (6 bases). Trimming removed 6 bases at V and 1 base at J, with 13 bases between. From germline, CDR1 is SNHLY and CDR2 FYNNEI. This CDR3 is 15 amino acids long. DNA of the CDR3: TGTGCCAGCAGGGCGGGACTCGTATCCTACAATGAGCAGTTCTTC. This codes for CASRAGLVSYNEQFF.

The chain couples TRBV19 to TRBJ1-6; no reliable D call. The V end was cut by 5 bases, the J end by 7 bases, with 12 bases between. There are 14 residues in the CDR3. Germline CDR1 LNHDA, CDR2 SQIVND (reference sequence). In nucleotides, the CDR3 is TGTGCCAGTAGTCCGAGGGCCCTAAATTCACCCCTCCACTTT. Protein: CASSPRALNSPLHF.

This clone was observed a single time. The rearrangement uses TRBV11-2 and TRBJ1-5, with D unresolved. CDR3 length: 13 residues. Trimming shortened V by 5 bases and J by 0 bases, and 5 bases separated the two germline ends. Per germline, CDR1 SGHAT and CDR2 FQNNGV. The CDR3 is CASSGYSNQPQHF. Written as DNA, the CDR3 is TGTGCCAGCAGCGGCTATAGCAATCAGCCCCAGCATTTT.

The J gene is TRBJ2-7, the V gene TRBV19; TRBD2 aligns across 7 bases. CDR1 is LNHDA and CDR2 is SQIVND in the germline V gene (reference sequence). The CDR3 is 14 amino acids. V trimming: 6 bases; J trimming: 0 bases; junction bases outside the gene matches: 5. CDR3 loop: CASRRTRDSYEQYF. The CDR3, as DNA: TGTGCCAGTAGGAGGACTAGGGACTCCTACGAGCAGTACTTC.

The rearrangement uses TRBV7-2 and TRBJ2-7, with 8 bases lining up with TRBD2. The CDR3 is 14 amino acids. Germline assignment: CDR1 SGHTA and CDR2 FQGNSA. With V trimmed by 4 bases and J by 2 bases, 4 bases remained unmatched. CDR3 sequence (DNA): TGTGCCAGCAGCTCGGGGGGGGCCACCTACGAGCAGTACTTC. Protein sequence: CASSSGGATYEQYF.

The gene calls are TRBV29-1 and TRBJ2-7; the D is unclear. The ends were cut back, 5 bases at V and 3 bases at J, with 11 bases in the middle. CDR3 length: 12 amino acids. Germline CDR1 and CDR2: SQVTM and ANQGSEA. The CDR3 is CSVLDGRYEQYF. The CDR3 DNA sequence: TGCAGCGTTTTGGACGGCCGCTACGAGCAGTACTTC.

Comment on this clone: The same CDR3 can be traced to other DNA sequences in this sample. This CDR3 is CASGQDYGYTF. In nucleotides, the CDR3 is TGTGCCAGCGGGCAAGACTATGGCTACACCTTC. The chain couples TRBV27 to TRBJ1-2; no clear D gene. Germline V gives CDR1 MNHEY, CDR2 SMNVEV (reference sequence). V was cut by 8 bases and J by 3 bases, with 7 bases left in between. The CDR3 extends over 11 amino acids.

Here the CDR3 DNA reads TGTGCCAGCAGCTACTCAAACAATGAGCAGTTCTTC. Translated, it gives CASSYSNNEQFF. J is TRBJ2-1 and V is TRBV7-3; no firm D call. V shed 4 bases and J shed 5 bases, with 6 bases lying between them. The CDR3 is 12 residues long. The germline V gene has CDR1 SGHTA and CDR2 FQGTGA.

This chain joins TRBV19 and TRBJ2-2, with 12 bases aligning to TRBD1. Germline assignment: CDR1 LNHDA and CDR2 SQIVND (reference sequence). J was trimmed by 6 bases and V by 7 bases; bases with no gene match: 9. CDR3 size: 16 residues. The CDR3 sequence: CASILGTGGFSGELFF. CDR3 nucleotides: TGTGCCAGTATACTTGGGACAGGGGGCTTCTCCGGGGAGCTGTTTTTT.

The rearrangement links TRBV5-1 to TRBJ1-1; D is unresolved. Trimming took 4 bases from V and 0 from J, leaving 13 bases between them. The CDR3 runs 15 residues. Germline CDR1 and CDR2: SGHRS and YFSETQ. Here the CDR3 DNA reads TGCGCCAGCAGCCTAACTACCTACATGAACACTGAAGCTTTCTTT. This sequence encodes CASSLTTYMNTEAFF.

The chain carries TRBV9 and TRBJ2-7, with D hard to call. Germline-derived CDR1 and CDR2 are SGDLS and YYNGEE. Between the trimmed V and J ends, which lost 0 bases and 0 bases, there was a span of 4 bases. CDR3 length equals 13 residues. The CDR3 coding sequence is TGTGCCAGCAGCGTAGGCCCCTCCTACGAGCAGTACTTC. This sequence encodes CASSVGPSYEQYF. The full variable domain, with the rest looked up from reference TRBV9 and TRBJ2-7, is DSGVTQTPKHLITATGQRVTLRCSPRSGDLSVYWYQQSLDQGLQFLIQYYNGEERAKGNILERFSAQQFPDLHSELNLSSLELGDSALYFCASSVGPSYEQYFGPGTRLTVT.

The chain recombines TRBV5-4 with TRBJ2-3; TRBD2 agrees at 9 bases. This CDR3 has 14 residues. The trim removed 3 bases at V and 3 bases at J, leaving 2 bases unmatched. From germline, CDR1 is SGHNT and CDR2 YYREEE (reference sequence). CDR3 in amino acids: CASSYAGGTDTQYF. CDR3 DNA sequence: TGTGCCAGCAGCTACGCGGGGGGGACAGATACGCAGTATTTT. The variable domain in full, completed from reference TRBV5-4 and TRBJ2-3, reads ETGVTQSPTHLIKTRGQQVTLRCSSQSGHNTVSWYQQALGQGPQFIFQYYREEENGRGNFPPRFSGLQFPNYSSELNVNALELDDSALYLCASSYAGGTDTQYFGPGTRLTVL.

The chain is built from TRBV3-1 (or the pseudogene TRBV3-2) and TRBJ1-2, with 9 bases that match TRBD1. Germline values: CDR1 LGHDT, CDR2 YNNKEL (reference sequence). The CDR3 sequence is 16 residues long. V shed 4 bases, J shed 5 bases, and the junction held 11 bases outside the gene matches. CDR3 residues: CASSLRTGEVFYGYTF. The CDR3, as DNA: TGTGCCAGCAGCCTCCGGACAGGGGAGGTTTTTTATGGCTACACCTTC.

This sequence joins TRBV10-1 and TRBJ2-7, with 9 nucleotides matching TRBD1. Germline CDR1 WNHNN, CDR2 SYGVQD (reference sequence). The V segment lost 1 base and the J segment 5 bases; nucleotides outside the gene matches: 6. The CDR3 extends over 15 amino acids. The CDR3 DNA follows: TGCGCCAGCAGTGAGTTTGGGACAGGGTACAACGAGCAGTACTTC. Translating it yields CASSEFGTGYNEQYF.

The rearrangement joins TRBV4-2 to TRBJ1-2, with D tentatively TRBD1 (5 bases). CDR3 length: 14 amino acids. Trimming took 5 bases from V and 4 from J, leaving 14 bases between them. CDR1 and CDR2 from the germline V gene are LGHNA and YNFKEQ. The CDR3: CASSSTGSIYGYTF. The CDR3 DNA reads as TGTGCCAGCAGCTCTACAGGTTCAATCTATGGCTACACCTTC.

The rearrangement joins TRBV12-3 or TRBV12-4 to TRBJ2-1, with TRBD2 identical over 7 bases. V shed 7 bases and J 6 bases; nucleotides not matched to a gene: 3. The CDR3 loop spans 12 amino acids. CDR3 protein: CASISGGNEQFF. The CDR3 DNA sequence: TGTGCCAGCATCTCGGGGGGCAATGAGCAGTTCTTC.

The genes are TRBV18 and TRBJ1-1; 7 bases agree with TRBD1. The CDR3 consists of 15 residues. Germline loops: CDR1 KGHSH, CDR2 LQKENI. The ends lost 6 bases at V and 0 bases at J; junction bases unmatched: 7. The CDR3: CASSERGQMNTEAFF. The CDR3 nucleotides read TGTGCCAGCTCGGAAAGGGGACAGATGAACACTGAAGCTTTCTTT.